This T cell receptor beta chain was obtained from a study of T-cell reconstitution after alpha-beta-depleted transplantation in children. Of note for this clonotype: The antigen is not known.

Preparation of the TCRbeta library involved a method that used unique molecular identifiers. TCRdb re-called the PCR reads through MiXCR, storing one row per CDR3 protein. The sample has just under 250,000 distinct CDR3 sequences; about 23% are singletons. Findings and limits, study-wide: T-cell counts and diversity were attributed mostly to newly produced T cells one year after transplant.

Trimming left V 5 bases short and J 4 bases short, with 14 bases between. Looked up from germline, CDR1 is MNHEY and CDR2 is SMNVEV (reference sequence). This CDR3 comprises 14 residues. This TCR derives from a girl aged 2-10 years with Fanconi anemia, due to receive a stem cell transplant. The source material was PBMCs, sampled before TCRalphabeta/CD19-depleted stem cell transplant. The J gene is TRBJ2-5, the V gene TRBV27; D may be TRBD1 or TRBD2 (6 bases each). The CDR3 loop is CASSELQGGETQYF. The CDR3 coding sequence is TGTGCCAGCAGTGAACTACAGGGAGGAGAGACCCAGTACTTC.